These T cell receptor beta chains were read from a single sample in a study of untreated major depressive disorder. Sequencing used immunoSEQ multiplex PCR; TCRdb keeps in-frame clones, though not all of them. The table shows about 19,000 clones, with more than 85% occurring only once. The sequenced sample consisted of CD4+ T cells from PBMCs. These receptor sequences come from a woman aged 40 to 50 with major depressive disorder. The CDR3 runs from the conserved cysteine through the conserved F or W. D genes are given only for firm matches. Size tells how often a clone was seen (once, few, many) or the class of an expanded clone, and some rows leave it out.

j_call d_call clone_size v_call cdr3_nt cdr3_aa
TRBJ1-6 NA NA TRBV5-6 TGTGCCAGCAGCCCGTCGATCGATTCACCCCTCCACTTT CASSPSIDSPLHF
TRBJ2-3 TRBD2 NA TRBV30 TGTGCCTGGAGCCGACTAGCGGGGGGGCACACAGATACGCAGTATTTT CAWSRLAGGHTDTQYF
TRBJ1-5 NA NA TRBV7-9 TGTGCCAGCAGCTCAGATCCCCCTCAGCCCCAGCATTTT CASSSDPPQPQHF
TRBJ1-5 TRBD1 once TRBV2 TGTGCCAGCAGGACAGGGAAGCAGCCCCAGCATTTT CASRTGKQPQHF
TRBJ1-1 NA NA TRBV5-6 TGTGCCAGCAGCCCCCCCGCGGGGTCCGCTGAAGCTTTCTTT CASSPPAGSAEAFF
TRBJ2-7 NA NA TRBV7-9 TGTGCCAGCAGCCCTCGGGGGAACATCTACGAGCAGTACTTC CASSPRGNIYEQYF
TRBJ1-2 TRBD1 NA TRBV2 TGTGCCAGCAGTGTAGCCGGGACAGGATGGTTCTACACCTTC CASSVAGTGWFYTF
TRBJ2-7 TRBD1 NA TRBV6-5 TGTGCCAGCAGGCCCGGGACAGGGGGCTACGAGCAGTACTTC CASRPGTGGYEQYF
TRBJ1-5 NA NA TRBV6-5 TGTGCCAGCACCCCCCGGGCCCGGAGCAATCAGCCCCAGCATTTT CASTPRARSNQPQHF
TRBJ2-5 NA NA TRBV5-1 TGCGCCAGCAGCTTGGCCCCCGGGACAAGCGAGACCCAGTACTTC CASSLAPGTSETQYF
TRBJ1-2 NA NA TRBV25-1 TGTGCCAGCAGTGTCCCCGGACTCCTGGATGGCTACACCTTC CASSVPGLLDGYTF
TRBJ1-2 TRBD1 NA TRBV10-3 TGTGCCACCTTTGGACAGGGAGCTAACTATGGCTACACCTTC CATFGQGANYGYTF
TRBJ1-2 TRBD1 NA TRBV11-3 TGTGCCAGCAGCCTCCGGGACAGGAATTATGGCTACACCTTC CASSLRDRNYGYTF
TRBJ2-5 TRBD2 NA TRBV18 TGTGCCAGCTCACCACCGCGCGGGAGGGCCGTAGAGACCCAGTACTTC CASSPPRGRAVETQYF
TRBJ2-7 NA few TRBV2 TGTGCCAGCAGTGAAGAACAACTCAAGGGCTACGAGCAGTACTTC CASSEEQLKGYEQYF
TRBJ2-3 NA NA TRBV6-6 TGTGCCAGCAGCGCCGGGACCAGAACAGATACGCAGTATTTT CASSAGTRTDTQYF
TRBJ2-3 TRBD2 NA TRBV7-3 TGTGCCAGCAGCTTAACGTTTAGCGGGAGCCCAGATACGCAGTATTTT CASSLTFSGSPDTQYF
TRBJ1-5 NA NA TRBV7-2 TGTGCCAGCAGCCAGGAAATGTTGAGTAATCAGCCCCAGCATTTT CASSQEMLSNQPQHF
TRBJ2-1 TRBD2 NA TRBV7-3 TGTGCCAGCAGCTTAACAGCGGGAGGTTTTTACAATGAGCAGTTCTTC CASSLTAGGFYNEQFF
TRBJ2-7 NA NA TRBV7-9 TGTGCCAGCAGCTTAGCGTTGTACGAGCAGTACTTC CASSLALYEQYF
TRBJ2-3 NA NA TRBV1 TGCACCAGCAGCCAAGATCTCGATGGAGATACGCAGTATTTT CTSSQDLDGDTQYF
TRBJ2-7 NA few TRBV28 TGTGCCAGCGCACCAAAAGGCTACGAGCAGTACTTC CASAPKGYEQYF
TRBJ2-1 TRBD2 NA TRBV7-6 TGTGCCAGCAGCCCAAGGACTAGCGGTGGGGCAAATGAGCAGTTCTTC CASSPRTSGGANEQFF
TRBJ2-1 NA NA TRBV19 TGTGCCAGTAGTATAGCGGCCCCCCCCTTCTACAATGAGCAGTTCTTC CASSIAAPPFYNEQFF
TRBJ1-5 NA NA TRBV19 TGTGCCAGTAGTATTTGGAGGAGCAATCAGCCCCAGCATTTT CASSIWRSNQPQHF
TRBJ2-7 TRBD2 NA TRBV27 TGTGCCAGCAGTCCGACTAGCGGGGGGGGAAACCCCTACGAGCAGTACTTC CASSPTSGGGNPYEQYF
TRBJ1-3 NA NA TRBV7-8 TGTGCCAGCAGCTCCCAACTCCCGAGCTCTGGAAACACCATATATTTT CASSSQLPSSGNTIYF
TRBJ2-5 TRBD2 NA TRBV2 TGTGCCAGCGGGCCGCAAAAACTGACCGGGGGAGGGGACCCCCAGTACTTC CASGPQKLTGGGDPQYF
TRBJ1-1 NA once TRBV6-1 TGTGCCAGCAGTCCTACAGGGTACACTGAAGCTTTCTTT CASSPTGYTEAFF
TRBJ1-5 NA NA TRBV29-1 TGCAGCGTTGCTTTGACGGACATCAATCAGCCCCAGCATTTT CSVALTDINQPQHF